In its sample, the clone carrying this T cell receptor beta chain was seen once. The antigen remains undetermined. It was locally advanced or metastatic urothelial carcinoma that patients had. Synthetic templates analogous to TCR were spiked into all PCRs individually. The assay was immunoSEQ multiplex PCR, and TCRdb's table has in-frame clones only and misses some. Among 20,000 to 25,000 clones listed, nearly 90% were seen once. The entry originates in a study of PD-L1 blockade in urothelial cancer. Overall study: Blood drawn 3 weeks (second dose) and 6 weeks after treatment start was analyzed.

The length of the CDR3 is 12 residues. Study-level points and caveats: Durable benefit accompanied greater 3-week expansion of tumor-associated blood clones.

The clonotype was recovered from a woman aged 55-70 years with urothelial cancer. V is TRBV21-1 and J is TRBJ2-5; TRBD2 is taken as the D call from the table, unchecked against the DNA. TRBV21-1 is a recognized pseudogene. This specimen consisted of PBMCs, obtained around atezolizumab (anti-PD-L1) treatment. Here the CDR3 DNA reads TGTGCCAGCAGCAAAGTGAGAGAGGCCCAGTACTTC. Its protein is CASSKVREAQYF.